This T cell receptor beta chain was obtained from a study of cytomegalovirus exposure and HLA in healthy donors. Overall study: Later, an analysis reported that the 120 or so validation repertoires had used the same platform as the 550 to 750 first-cohort repertoires. Findings of the study overall: Researchers catalogued under 200 TCR beta chains as cytomegalovirus-associated. Cytomegalovirus status was reportedly diagnosed by the classifier with high sensitivity and specificity. In a later analysis, first-cohort TCR clusters were found to tend to co-occur in the 100 to 150 validation repertoires.

The CDR3 totals 13 residues. Germline values: CDR1 MGHRA, CDR2 YSYEKL. V was shortened by 8 bases and J by 2 bases, with 10 bases between the two germline ends. On this clone: Its target is not known.

TCRdb keeps only in-frame clones here, not all; method: immunoSEQ multiplex PCR. Here the sample spans about 130,000 clones, roughly 89% being singletons. V and J are TRBV4-1 and TRBJ1-5, with D tentatively TRBD1 (5 bases). Sequencing was carried out using PBMCs. This sequence originates from a woman aged 18 to 35 in good health and CMV-seronegative. The CDR3 protein is CASRGGGNQPQHF. The CDR3 nucleotides are TGCGCCAGCCGGGGGGGTGGCAATCAGCCCCAGCATTTT.